This T cell receptor (beta chain) emerged from a study of blood T cell repertoires in COVID-19. For the study at large: The analysed material was cDNA or gDNA that came from T cells, B-cell-depleted T cells, or PBMCs.

Here immunoSEQ multiplex PCR was the method, and the copy in TCRdb shows in-frame clones only, minus some. The table includes 250,000 to 350,000 clones, roughly 87% detected once. Germline lookup yields CDR1 SGDLS and CDR2 YYNGEE. The CDR3 loop spans 14 amino acids. V was cut by 0 bases and J by 3 bases, with 10 bases left in between. This chain joins TRBV9 and TRBJ2-7, with a tentative D call TRBD2 (5 bases). The clonotype comes from a man aged 18 to 30 with active or convalescent COVID-19. What was sequenced was peripheral blood. CDR3 nucleotide sequence: TGTGCCAGCAGCGTAGCTACGGGGAACTACGAGCAGTACTTC. The encoded protein is CASSVATGNYEQYF.